This paragraph reports one T cell receptor beta chain. CDR1 MNHEY and CDR2 SMNVEV come from the germline V gene (reference sequence). The CDR3 totals 15 residues. Trimming cost V 5 bases and J 3 bases, with 17 bases left between them. Original analysis: Amplifying reference gene primers gave estimates of nucleated cell counts. This table comes from immunoSEQ multiplex PCR, and its TCRdb copy is limited to in-frame clones, with some not included. The DNA gave D and trimming, while V, J and clone size come from that table. The table has some 100,000 clones, 88% seen once. This sample was included in a study of blood T cell repertoires in COVID-19. The wider study: The United States, Italy and Spain supplied acute and convalescent COVID-19 samples. PBMCs, B-cell-depleted T cells, or T cells were the source of the cDNA or gDNA that made up the material.

Sequencing input: peripheral blood. This chain connects TRBV27 to TRBJ2-7; D perhaps matches TRBD2 (6 bases). The TCR originated in a woman older than 75 with active COVID-19. CDR3 in amino acids: CASSTAGGSHYEQYF. The CDR3 region has the DNA TGTGCCAGCAGTACCGCCGGGGGTTCGCACTACGAGCAGTACTTC.